This T cell receptor beta chain was retrieved from a study of OX40 agonist ivuxolimab in advanced cancers. Whole-study context: The patients got ivuxolimab, which is an agonistic anti-OX40 (CD134) antibody.

A single count supports this clone. Its antigen is not identified. Broader study findings: Several nonresponders also turned out to have low normalized T-cell clonal expansion.

Generated by immunoSEQ multiplex PCR, the TCRdb table keeps only in-frame clones and is missing some. The data contain 80,000 to 100,000 clones, more than 85% of them singletons. The sample here was CD4+ or CD8+ T cells sorted from blood, taken in a trial of the OX40 agonist ivuxolimab. The receptor was isolated from an adult with an advanced solid tumor such as melanoma, head and neck, liver or kidney cancer.

CDR3 residues: CASSLAPPRQETQYF. Written as DNA, the CDR3 is TGTGCCAGCAGTTTAGCCCCCCCGCGCCAAGAGACCCAGTACTTC. This chain connects TRBV28 to TRBJ2-5; D is uncertain. Germline CDR1 is MDHEN and CDR2 is SYDVKM. V lost 2 bases and J lost 1, with 11 bases in between. This CDR3 comprises 15 residues.